This T cell receptor beta chain was found in a study of blood T cell repertoires in COVID-19. Clones were read by immunoSEQ multiplex PCR, and TCRdb kept only the in-frame ones, dropping some. This sample carries 450,000 to 500,000 clones, 80% to 90% of them seen once, and the ten largest clones take under 9.5%. The V and J ends lost 7 bases and 4 bases, in that order; junction bases with no gene match: 5. CDR1 and CDR2 (germline): SGHRS, YFSETQ. The CDR3 extends over 14 amino acids. V usage is TRBV5-1 and J usage is TRBJ2-5; TRBD2 agrees at 12 bases. This sequence was found in an older woman who had recovered from COVID-19. Sequenced input: PBMCs or T cells enriched from blood (not recorded which). Written as DNA, the CDR3 is TGCGCCAGCCAGACTAGCGGGGGAGCAGAGACCCAGTACTTC. Its protein is CASQTSGGAETQYF.